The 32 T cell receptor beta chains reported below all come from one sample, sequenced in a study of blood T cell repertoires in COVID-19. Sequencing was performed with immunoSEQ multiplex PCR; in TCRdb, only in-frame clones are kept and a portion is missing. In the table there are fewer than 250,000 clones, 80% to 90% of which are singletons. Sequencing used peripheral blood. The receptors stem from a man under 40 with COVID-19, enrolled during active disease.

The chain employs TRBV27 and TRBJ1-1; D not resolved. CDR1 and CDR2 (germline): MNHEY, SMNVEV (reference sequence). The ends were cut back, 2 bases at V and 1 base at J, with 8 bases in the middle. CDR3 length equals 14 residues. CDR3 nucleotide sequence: TGTGCCAGCAGTTTACGAGCCGGGAACACTGAAGCTTTCTTT. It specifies CASSLRAGNTEAFF.

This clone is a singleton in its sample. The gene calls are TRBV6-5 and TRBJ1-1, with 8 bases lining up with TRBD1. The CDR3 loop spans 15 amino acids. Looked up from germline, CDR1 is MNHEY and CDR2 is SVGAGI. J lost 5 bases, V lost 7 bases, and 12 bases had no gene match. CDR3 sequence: CASTRQGMGGTEAFF. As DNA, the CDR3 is TGTGCCAGCACTCGACAGGGGATGGGTGGAACTGAAGCTTTCTTT.

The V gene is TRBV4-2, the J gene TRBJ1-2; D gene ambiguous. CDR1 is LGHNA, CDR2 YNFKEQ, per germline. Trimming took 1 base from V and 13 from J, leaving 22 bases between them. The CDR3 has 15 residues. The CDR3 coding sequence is TGTGCCAGCAGCCAAGGCCTGCAAACGACTACCGAGGGCACCTTC. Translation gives CASSQGLQTTTEGTF.

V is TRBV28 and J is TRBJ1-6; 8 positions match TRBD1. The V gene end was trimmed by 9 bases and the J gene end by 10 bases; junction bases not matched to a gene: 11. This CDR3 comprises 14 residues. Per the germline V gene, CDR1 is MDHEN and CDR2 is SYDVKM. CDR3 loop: CASSTRGLRSPLHF. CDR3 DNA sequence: TGTGCCAGTTCAACCAGGGGGCTACGGTCACCCCTCCACTTT.

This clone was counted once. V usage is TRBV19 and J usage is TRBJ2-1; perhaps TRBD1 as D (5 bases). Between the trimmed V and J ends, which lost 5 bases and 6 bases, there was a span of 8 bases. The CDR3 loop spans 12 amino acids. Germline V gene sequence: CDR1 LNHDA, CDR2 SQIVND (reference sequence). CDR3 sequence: CASSLQGNEQFF. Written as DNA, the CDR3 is TGTGCCAGTAGTTTGCAGGGCAATGAGCAGTTCTTC.

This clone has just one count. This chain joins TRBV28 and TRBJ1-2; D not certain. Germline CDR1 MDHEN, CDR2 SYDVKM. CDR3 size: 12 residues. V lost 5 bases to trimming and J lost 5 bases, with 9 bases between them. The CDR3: CASSPGLYGYTF. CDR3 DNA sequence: TGTGCCAGCAGTCCCGGACTATATGGCTACACCTTC.

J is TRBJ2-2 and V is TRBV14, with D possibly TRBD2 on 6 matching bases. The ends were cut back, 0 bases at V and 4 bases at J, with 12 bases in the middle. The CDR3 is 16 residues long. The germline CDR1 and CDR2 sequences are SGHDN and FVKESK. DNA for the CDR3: TGTGCCAGCAGCCAAGATTGGGCGGGGCCCACCGGGGAGCTGTTTTTT. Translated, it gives CASSQDWAGPTGELFF.

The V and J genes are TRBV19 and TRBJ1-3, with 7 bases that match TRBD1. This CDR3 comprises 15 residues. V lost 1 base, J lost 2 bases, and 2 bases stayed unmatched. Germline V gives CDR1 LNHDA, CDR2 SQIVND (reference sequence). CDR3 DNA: TGTGCCAGTAGTATAGGGGACAGCCCTGGAAACACCATATATTTT. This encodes CASSIGDSPGNTIYF.

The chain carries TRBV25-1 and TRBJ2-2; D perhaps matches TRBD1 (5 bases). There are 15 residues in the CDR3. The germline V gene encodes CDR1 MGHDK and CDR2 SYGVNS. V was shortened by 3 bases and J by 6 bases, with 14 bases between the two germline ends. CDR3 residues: CASSDPARAAGELFF. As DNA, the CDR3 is TGTGCCAGCAGTGATCCGGCCAGGGCGGCCGGGGAGCTGTTTTTT. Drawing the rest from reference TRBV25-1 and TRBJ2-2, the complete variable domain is EADIYQTPRYLVIGTGKKITLECSQTMGHDKMYWYQQDPGMELHLIHYSYGVNSTEKGDLSSESTVSRIRTEHFPLTLESARPSHTSQYLCASSDPARAAGELFFGEGSRLTVL.

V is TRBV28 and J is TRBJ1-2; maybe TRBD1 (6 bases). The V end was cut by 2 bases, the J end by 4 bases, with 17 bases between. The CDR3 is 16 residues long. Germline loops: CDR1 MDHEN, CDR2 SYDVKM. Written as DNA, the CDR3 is TGTGCCAGCAGTTTAATCAGGGGTTCGGGCTCCTATGGCTACACCTTC. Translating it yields CASSLIRGSGSYGYTF.

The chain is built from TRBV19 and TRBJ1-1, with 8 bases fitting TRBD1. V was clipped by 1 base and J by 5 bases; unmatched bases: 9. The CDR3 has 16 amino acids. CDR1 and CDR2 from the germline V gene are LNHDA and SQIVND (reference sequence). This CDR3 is CASSIGFRGLSTEAFF. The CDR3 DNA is TGTGCCAGTAGTATAGGGTTCAGGGGGCTGTCAACTGAAGCTTTCTTT. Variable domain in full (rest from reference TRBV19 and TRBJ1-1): DGGITQSPKYLFRKEGQNVTLSCEQNLNHDAMYWYRQDPGQGLRLIYYSQIVNDFQKGDIAEGYSVSREKKESFPLTVTSAQKNPTAFYLCASSIGFRGLSTEAFFGQGTRLTVV.

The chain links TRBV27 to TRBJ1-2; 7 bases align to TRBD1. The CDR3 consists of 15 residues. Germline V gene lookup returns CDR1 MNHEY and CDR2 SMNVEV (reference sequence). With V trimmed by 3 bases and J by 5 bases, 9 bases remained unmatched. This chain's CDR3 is CASSFLGQMPYGYTF. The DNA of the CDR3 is TGTGCCAGCAGTTTCTTGGGACAGATGCCTTATGGCTACACCTTC.

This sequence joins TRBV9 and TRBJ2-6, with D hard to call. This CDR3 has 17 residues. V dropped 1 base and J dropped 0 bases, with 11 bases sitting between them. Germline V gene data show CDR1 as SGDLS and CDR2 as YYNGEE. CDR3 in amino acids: CASSVSPSRSGANVLTF. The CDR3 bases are TGTGCCAGCAGCGTATCCCCCTCGCGCTCTGGGGCCAACGTCCTGACTTTC.

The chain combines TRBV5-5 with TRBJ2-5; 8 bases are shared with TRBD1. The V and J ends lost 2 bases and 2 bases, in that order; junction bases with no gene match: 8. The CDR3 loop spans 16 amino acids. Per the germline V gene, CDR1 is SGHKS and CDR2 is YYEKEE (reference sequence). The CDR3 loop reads CASSFEGTGPQETQYF. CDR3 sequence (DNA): TGTGCCAGCAGCTTTGAAGGGACAGGCCCGCAAGAGACCCAGTACTTC.

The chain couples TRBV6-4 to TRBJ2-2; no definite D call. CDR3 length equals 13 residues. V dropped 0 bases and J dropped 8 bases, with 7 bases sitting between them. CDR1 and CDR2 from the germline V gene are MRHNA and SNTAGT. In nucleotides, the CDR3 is TGTGCCAGCAGTGACTCCTCGAGTGGGGAGCTGTTTTTT. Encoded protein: CASSDSSSGELFF.

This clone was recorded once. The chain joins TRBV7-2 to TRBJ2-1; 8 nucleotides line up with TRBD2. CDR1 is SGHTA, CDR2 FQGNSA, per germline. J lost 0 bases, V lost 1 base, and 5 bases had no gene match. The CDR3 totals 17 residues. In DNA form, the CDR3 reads TGTGCCAGCAGCTTAGTTGGGCTAGCGGGCTCCTACAATGAGCAGTTCTTC. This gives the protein CASSLVGLAGSYNEQFF. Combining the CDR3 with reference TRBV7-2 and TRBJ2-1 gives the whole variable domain GAGVSQSPSNKVTEKGKDVELRCDPISGHTALYWYRQSLGQGLEFLIYFQGNSAPDKSGLPSDRFSAERTGGSVSTLTIQRTQQEDSAVYLCASSLVGLAGSYNEQFFGPGTRLTVL.

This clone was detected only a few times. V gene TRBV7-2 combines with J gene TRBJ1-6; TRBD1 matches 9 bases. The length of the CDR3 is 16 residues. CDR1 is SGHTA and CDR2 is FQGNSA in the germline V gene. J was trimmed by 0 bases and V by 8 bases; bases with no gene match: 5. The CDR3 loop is CASLDRGSSYNSPLHF. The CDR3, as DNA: TGTGCCAGCCTAGACAGGGGGAGCTCCTATAATTCACCCCTCCACTTT.

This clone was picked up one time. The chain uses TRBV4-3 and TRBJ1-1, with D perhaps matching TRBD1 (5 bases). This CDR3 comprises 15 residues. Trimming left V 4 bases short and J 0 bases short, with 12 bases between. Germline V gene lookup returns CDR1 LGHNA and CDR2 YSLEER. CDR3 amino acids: CASSPLGQMNTEAFF. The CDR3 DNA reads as TGCGCCAGCAGCCCTCTGGGGCAGATGAACACTGAAGCTTTCTTT.

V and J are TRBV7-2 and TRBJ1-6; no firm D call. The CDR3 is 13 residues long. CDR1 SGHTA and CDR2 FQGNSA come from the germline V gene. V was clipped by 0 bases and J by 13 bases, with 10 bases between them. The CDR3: CASSLARATPLHF. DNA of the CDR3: TGTGCCAGCAGCTTAGCGCGGGCAACCCCCCTCCACTTT.

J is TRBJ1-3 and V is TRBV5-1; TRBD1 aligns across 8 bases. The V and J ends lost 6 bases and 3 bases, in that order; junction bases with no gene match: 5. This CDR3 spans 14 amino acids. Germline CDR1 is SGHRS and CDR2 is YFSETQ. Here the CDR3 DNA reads TGCGCCAGCAACCTCGGGACAGGTGGAAACACCATATATTTT. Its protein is CASNLGTGGNTIYF.

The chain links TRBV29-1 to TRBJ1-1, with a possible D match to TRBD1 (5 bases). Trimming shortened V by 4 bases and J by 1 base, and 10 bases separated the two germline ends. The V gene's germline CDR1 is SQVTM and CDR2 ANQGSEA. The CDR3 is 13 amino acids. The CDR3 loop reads CSVVTGGNTEAFF. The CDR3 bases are TGCAGCGTTGTGACGGGGGGGAACACTGAAGCTTTCTTT.

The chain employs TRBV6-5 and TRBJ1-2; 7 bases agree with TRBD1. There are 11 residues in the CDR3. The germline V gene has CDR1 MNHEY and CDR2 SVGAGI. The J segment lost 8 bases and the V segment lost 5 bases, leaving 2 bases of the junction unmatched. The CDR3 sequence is CASSQGVGYTF. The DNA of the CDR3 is TGTGCCAGCAGTCAGGGGGTGGGCTACACCTTC.

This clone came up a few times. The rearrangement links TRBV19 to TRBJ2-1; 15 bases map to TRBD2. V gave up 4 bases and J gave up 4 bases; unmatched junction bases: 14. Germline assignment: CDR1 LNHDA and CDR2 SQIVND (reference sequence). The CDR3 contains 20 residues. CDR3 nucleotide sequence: TGTGCCAGTAGTAAGACCGGGACTAGCGGGGGGTCCGCTGGGTACAATGAGCAGTTCTTC. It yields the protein CASSKTGTSGGSAGYNEQFF.

CDR3 protein: CASSSSQGSGSQPQHF. DNA of the CDR3: TGTGCCAGCAGCTCGTCACAGGGGTCTGGGAGTCAGCCCCAGCATTTT. The chain links TRBV5-5 to TRBJ1-5; 7 bases are a match to TRBD1. The V gene end was trimmed by 3 bases and the J gene end by 6 bases; junction bases not matched to a gene: 12. CDR1 and CDR2 from the germline V gene are SGHKS and YYEKEE (reference sequence). This CDR3 comprises 16 residues. Supplemented by reference TRBV5-5 and TRBJ1-5, the full variable domain reads DAGVTQSPTHLIKTRGQQVTLRCSPISGHKSVSWYQQVLGQGPQFIFQYYEKEERGRGNFPDRFSARQFPNYSSELNVNALLLGDSALYLCASSSSQGSGSQPQHFGDGTRLSIL.

The CDR3 here is CATGLDSGNTIYF. CDR3 nucleotide sequence: TGTGCCACTGGGCTGGACTCTGGAAACACCATATATTTT. This chain joins TRBV11-2 and TRBJ1-3; D unclear. The CDR3 extends over 13 amino acids. The germline V gene encodes CDR1 SGHAT and CDR2 FQNNGV. With 10 bases removed from V and 0 bases from J, the gap between germline ends came to 10 bases. Based on the CDR3 plus reference TRBV11-2 and TRBJ1-3, the full variable domain is EAGVAQSPRYKIIEKRQSVAFWCNPISGHATLYWYQQILGQGPKLLIQFQNNGVVDDSQLPKDRFSAERLKGVDSTLKIQPAKLEDSAVYLCATGLDSGNTIYFGEGSWLTVV.

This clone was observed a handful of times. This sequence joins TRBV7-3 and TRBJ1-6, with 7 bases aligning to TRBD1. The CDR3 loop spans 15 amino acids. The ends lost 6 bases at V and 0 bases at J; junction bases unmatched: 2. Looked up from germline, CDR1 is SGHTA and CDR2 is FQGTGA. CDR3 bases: TGTGCCAGCAGGACAGGGAGCTCCTATAATTCACCCCTCCACTTT. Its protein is CASRTGSSYNSPLHF.

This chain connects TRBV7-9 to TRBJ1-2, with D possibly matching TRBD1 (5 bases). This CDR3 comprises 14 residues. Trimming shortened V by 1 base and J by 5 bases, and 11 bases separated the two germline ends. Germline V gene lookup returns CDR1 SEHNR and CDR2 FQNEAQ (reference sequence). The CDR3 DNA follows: TGTGCCAGCAGCTTAGGAGCAGGGTGGTATGGCTACACCTTC. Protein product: CASSLGAGWYGYTF.

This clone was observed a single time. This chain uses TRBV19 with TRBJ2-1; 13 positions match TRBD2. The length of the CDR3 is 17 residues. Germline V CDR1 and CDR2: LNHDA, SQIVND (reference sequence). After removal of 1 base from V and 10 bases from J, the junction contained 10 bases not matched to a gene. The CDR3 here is CASSIGPGLAGIGEQFF. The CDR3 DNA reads TGTGCCAGTAGTATAGGCCCGGGACTAGCGGGAATTGGGGAGCAGTTCTTC.

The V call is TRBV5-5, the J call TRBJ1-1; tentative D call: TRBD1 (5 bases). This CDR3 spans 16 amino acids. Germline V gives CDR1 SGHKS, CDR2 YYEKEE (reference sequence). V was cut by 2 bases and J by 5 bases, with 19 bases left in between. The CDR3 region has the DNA TGTGCCAGCAGCTTCTCTAGAGTCTTCGGGGGGACTGAAGCTTTCTTT. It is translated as CASSFSRVFGGTEAFF.

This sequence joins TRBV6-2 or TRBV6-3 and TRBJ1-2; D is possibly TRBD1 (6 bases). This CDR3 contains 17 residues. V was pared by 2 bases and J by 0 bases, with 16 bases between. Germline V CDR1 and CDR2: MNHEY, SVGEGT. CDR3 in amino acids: CASSYPWTVKPNYGYTF. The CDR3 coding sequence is TGTGCCAGCAGTTACCCGTGGACAGTAAAACCTAACTATGGCTACACCTTC.

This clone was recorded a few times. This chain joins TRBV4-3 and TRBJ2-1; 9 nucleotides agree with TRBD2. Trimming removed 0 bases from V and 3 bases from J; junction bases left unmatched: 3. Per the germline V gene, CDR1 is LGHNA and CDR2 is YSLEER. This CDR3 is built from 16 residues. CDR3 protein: CASSQELAGVYNEQFF. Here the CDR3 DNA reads TGCGCCAGCAGCCAAGAGTTAGCGGGGGTCTACAATGAGCAGTTCTTC.

DNA of the CDR3: TGCGCCAGCAGCTTGGTAGTAGCGGGAGGCATAGACTACAATGAGCAGTTCTTC. This encodes CASSLVVAGGIDYNEQFF. The chain is built from TRBV5-1 and TRBJ2-1, with 10 bases matching TRBD2. Germline CDR1 reads SGHRS; CDR2 reads YFSETQ. V was clipped by 0 bases and J by 3 bases; unmatched bases: 9. The CDR3 sequence is 18 residues long. Full variable domain (missing parts from reference TRBV5-1 and TRBJ2-1): KAGVTQTPRYLIKTRGQQVTLSCSPISGHRSVSWYQQTPGQGLQFLFEYFSETQRNKGNFPGRFSGRQFSNSRSEMNVSTLELGDSALYLCASSLVVAGGIDYNEQFFGPGTRLTVL.